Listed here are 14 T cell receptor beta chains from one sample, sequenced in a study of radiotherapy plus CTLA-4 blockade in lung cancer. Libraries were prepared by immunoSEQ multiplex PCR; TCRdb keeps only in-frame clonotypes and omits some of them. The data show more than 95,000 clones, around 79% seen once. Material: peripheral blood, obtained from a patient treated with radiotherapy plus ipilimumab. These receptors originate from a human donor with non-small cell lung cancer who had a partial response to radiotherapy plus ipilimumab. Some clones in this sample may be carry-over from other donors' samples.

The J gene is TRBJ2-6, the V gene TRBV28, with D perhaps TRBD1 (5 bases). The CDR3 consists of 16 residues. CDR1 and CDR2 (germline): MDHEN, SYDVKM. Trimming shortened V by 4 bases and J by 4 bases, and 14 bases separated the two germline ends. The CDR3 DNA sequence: TGTGCCAGCAGTTCAGGGCGGCGGATAGGGGCCAACGTCCTGACTTTC. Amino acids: CASSSGRRIGANVLTF.

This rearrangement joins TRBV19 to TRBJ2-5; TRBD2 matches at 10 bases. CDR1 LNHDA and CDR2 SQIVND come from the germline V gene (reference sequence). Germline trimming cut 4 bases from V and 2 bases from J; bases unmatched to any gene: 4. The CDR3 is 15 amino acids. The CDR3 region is CASSRLAGEQETQYF. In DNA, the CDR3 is TGTGCCAGTAGTAGGCTAGCGGGGGAGCAAGAGACCCAGTACTTC. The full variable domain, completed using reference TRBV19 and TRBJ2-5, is DGGITQSPKYLFRKEGQNVTLSCEQNLNHDAMYWYRQDPGQGLRLIYYSQIVNDFQKGDIAEGYSVSREKKESFPLTVTSAQKNPTAFYLCASSRLAGEQETQYFGPGTRLLVL.

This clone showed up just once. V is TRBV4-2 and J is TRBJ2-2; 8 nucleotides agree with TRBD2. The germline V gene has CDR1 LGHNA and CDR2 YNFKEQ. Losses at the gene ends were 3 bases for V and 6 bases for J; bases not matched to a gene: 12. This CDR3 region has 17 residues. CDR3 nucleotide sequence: TGTGCCAGCAGCCACTTGTCTACGGGGGGGTTTTCCGGGGAGCTGTTTTTT. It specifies CASSHLSTGGFSGELFF.

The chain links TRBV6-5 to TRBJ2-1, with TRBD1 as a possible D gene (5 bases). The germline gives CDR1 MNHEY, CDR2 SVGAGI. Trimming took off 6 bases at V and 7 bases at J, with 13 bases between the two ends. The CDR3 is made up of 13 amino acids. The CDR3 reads CASRASGKNEQFF. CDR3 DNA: TGTGCCAGCAGGGCCTCAGGGAAGAATGAGCAGTTCTTC.

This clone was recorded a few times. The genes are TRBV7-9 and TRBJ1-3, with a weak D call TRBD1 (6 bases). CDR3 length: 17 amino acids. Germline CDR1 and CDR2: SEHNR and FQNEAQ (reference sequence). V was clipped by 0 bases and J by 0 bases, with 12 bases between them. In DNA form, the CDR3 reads TGTGCCAGCAGCTTAGCGACGTCGACAGGCTCTGGAAACACCATATATTTT. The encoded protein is CASSLATSTGSGNTIYF.

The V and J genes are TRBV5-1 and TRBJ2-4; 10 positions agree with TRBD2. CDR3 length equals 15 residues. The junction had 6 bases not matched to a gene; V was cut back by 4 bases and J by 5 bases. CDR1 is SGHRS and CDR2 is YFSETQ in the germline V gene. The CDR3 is CASSETGTSENIQYF. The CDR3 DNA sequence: TGCGCCAGCAGCGAGACCGGGACTAGCGAAAACATTCAGTACTTC.

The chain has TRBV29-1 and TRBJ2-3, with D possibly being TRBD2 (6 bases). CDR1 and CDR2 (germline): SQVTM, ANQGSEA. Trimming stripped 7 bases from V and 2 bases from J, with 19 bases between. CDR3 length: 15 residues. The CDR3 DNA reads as TGCAGCGCCGAGGGCGGGACGGGATACACAGATACGCAGTATTTT. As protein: CSAEGGTGYTDTQYF.

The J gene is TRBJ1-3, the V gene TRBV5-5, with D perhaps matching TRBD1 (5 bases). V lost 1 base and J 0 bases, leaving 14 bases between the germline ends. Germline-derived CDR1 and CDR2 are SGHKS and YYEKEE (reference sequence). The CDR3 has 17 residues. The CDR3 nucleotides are TGTGCCAGCAGCTTGTCGCTAGGGAGGGGCTCTGGAAACACCATATATTTT. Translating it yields CASSLSLGRGSGNTIYF. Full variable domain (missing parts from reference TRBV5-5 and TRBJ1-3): DAGVTQSPTHLIKTRGQQVTLRCSPISGHKSVSWYQQVLGQGPQFIFQYYEKEERGRGNFPDRFSARQFPNYSSELNVNALLLGDSALYLCASSLSLGRGSGNTIYFGEGSWLTVV.

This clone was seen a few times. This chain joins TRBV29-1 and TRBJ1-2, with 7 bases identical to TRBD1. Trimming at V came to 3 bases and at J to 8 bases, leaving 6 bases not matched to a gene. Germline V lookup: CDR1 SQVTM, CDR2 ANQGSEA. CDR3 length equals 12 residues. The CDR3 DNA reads TGCAGCGTTGAGGAGGGGGCGGGGGGCTACACCTTC. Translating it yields CSVEEGAGGYTF.

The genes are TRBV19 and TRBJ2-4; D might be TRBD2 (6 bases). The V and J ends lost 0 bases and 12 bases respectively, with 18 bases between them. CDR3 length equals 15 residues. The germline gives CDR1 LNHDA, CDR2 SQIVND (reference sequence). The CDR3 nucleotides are TGTGCCAGTAGTATAGATCGCTCTCCGGGACTCCCTCAGTACTTC. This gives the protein CASSIDRSPGLPQYF.

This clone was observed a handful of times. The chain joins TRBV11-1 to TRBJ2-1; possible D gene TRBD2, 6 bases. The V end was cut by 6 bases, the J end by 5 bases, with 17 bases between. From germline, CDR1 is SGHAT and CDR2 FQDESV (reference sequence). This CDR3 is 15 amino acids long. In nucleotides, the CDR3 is TGTGCCAGCAGGTTAAGGGGCGGGGCCAACAATGAGCAGTTCTTC. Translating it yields CASRLRGGANNEQFF.

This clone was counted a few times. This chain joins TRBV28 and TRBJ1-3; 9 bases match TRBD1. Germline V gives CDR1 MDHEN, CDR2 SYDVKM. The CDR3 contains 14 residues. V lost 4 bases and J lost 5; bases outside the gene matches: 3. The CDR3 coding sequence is TGTGCCAGCAGTTCACAGGGGGCGAGAAACACCATATATTTT. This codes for CASSSQGARNTIYF.

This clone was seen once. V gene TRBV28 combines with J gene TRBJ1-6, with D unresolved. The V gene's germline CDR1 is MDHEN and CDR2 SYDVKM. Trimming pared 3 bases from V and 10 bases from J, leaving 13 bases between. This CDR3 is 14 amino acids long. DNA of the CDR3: TGTGCCAGCAGTTTGTCGGGGTTATACTCACCCCTCCACTTT. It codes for CASSLSGLYSPLHF.

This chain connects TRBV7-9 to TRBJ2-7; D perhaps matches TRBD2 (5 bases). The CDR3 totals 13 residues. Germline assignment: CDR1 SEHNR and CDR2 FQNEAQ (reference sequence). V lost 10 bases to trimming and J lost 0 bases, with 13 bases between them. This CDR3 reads CATMDGLSYEQYF. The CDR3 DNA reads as TGTGCCACCATGGACGGACTCTCCTACGAGCAGTACTTC.